This passage covers 25 T cell receptor beta chains from one sample sequenced in a study of T cell clones after liver transplantation. The table came from immunoSEQ multiplex PCR; TCRdb's copy has only in-frame clones and leaves some out. Among around 43,000 clones, about 82% were seen once, and the ten largest hold less than 2.5%. The material sequenced was CD4+ T cells from blood, taken 24 months after liver transplant. These receptors originate from a human patient who received a liver transplant. Some T cells may be supplied by the graft donor.

The chain is built from TRBV18 and TRBJ2-7, with TRBD1 identical over 9 bases. V shed 2 bases and J 0 bases; nucleotides not matched to a gene: 5. The length of the CDR3 is 16 residues. The germline V gene has CDR1 KGHSH and CDR2 LQKENI. The CDR3 DNA reads TGTGCCAGCTCACCAAGGAGGGACAGGGCCTCCTACGAGCAGTACTTC. This translates into CASSPRRDRASYEQYF.

This chain uses TRBV30 with TRBJ1-2; 9 positions agree with TRBD1. Germline V gene sequence: CDR1 GTSNPN, CDR2 SVGIG (reference sequence). This CDR3 region has 15 residues. With 0 bases clipped from V and 6 bases from J, the junction kept 8 bases outside the gene matches. DNA of the CDR3: TGTGCCTGGAGTGTAGATGGACAGGGGCACGATGGCTACACCTTC. This sequence encodes CAWSVDGQGHDGYTF.

The V gene is TRBV30, the J gene TRBJ2-7; 7 bases line up with TRBD2. Germline V gene sequence: CDR1 GTSNPN, CDR2 SVGIG (reference sequence). This CDR3 region has 12 residues. The trim removed 2 bases at V and 4 bases at J, leaving 2 bases unmatched. CDR3 region: CAWSSGGYEQYF. The CDR3 DNA sequence: TGTGCCTGGAGTTCCGGGGGGTACGAGCAGTACTTC.

This clone has more than one count but fewer than ten. V usage is TRBV7-2 and J usage is TRBJ1-6; D is ambiguous. The length of the CDR3 is 11 residues. The germline V gene has CDR1 SGHTA and CDR2 FQGNSA. The germline V and J ends were trimmed by 1 base and 10 bases, with 2 bases remaining between them. The CDR3 coding sequence is TGTGCCAGCAGCTTAGACTCACCCCTCCACTTT. This gives the protein CASSLDSPLHF.

The chain links TRBV5-4 to TRBJ1-2; the D gene is possibly TRBD1 (5 bases). Germline V gene sequence: CDR1 SGHNT, CDR2 YYREEE (reference sequence). This CDR3 contains 14 residues. V lost 2 bases and J 11 bases, leaving 19 bases between the germline ends. CDR3 region: CASSFDSGTRGYTF. The CDR3 DNA is TGTGCCAGCAGCTTCGATTCCGGGACCCGGGGGTACACCTTC.

V gene TRBV18 combines with J gene TRBJ2-1; D gene unclear. The CDR3 spans 15 residues. The germline V gene encodes CDR1 KGHSH and CDR2 LQKENI. V shed 6 bases and J shed 6 bases, with 18 bases lying between them. CDR3 DNA sequence: TGTGCCAGCTCTCCCAGCGTCAATGACTTCAATGAGCAGTTCTTC. This translates into CASSPSVNDFNEQFF.

The chain has TRBV19 and TRBJ2-1, with 11 bases matching TRBD2. From germline, CDR1 is LNHDA and CDR2 SQIVND (reference sequence). CDR3 length: 15 amino acids. Trimming removed 6 bases from V and 8 bases from J; junction bases left unmatched: 9. The chain's CDR3 is CASSPTSGRFDEQFF. The CDR3 DNA is TGTGCCAGTAGCCCCACTAGCGGGAGATTCGATGAGCAGTTCTTC.

This clone was recorded once. This rearrangement joins TRBV19 to TRBJ1-4, with TRBD1 as a possible D gene (6 bases). Germline values: CDR1 LNHDA, CDR2 SQIVND (reference sequence). The CDR3 totals 14 residues. The germline V and J ends were trimmed by 4 bases and 7 bases, with 13 bases remaining between them. Written as DNA, the CDR3 is TGTGCCAGTAGTACGGGGGCGGTTGCTGAAAAACTGTTTTTT. Encoded protein: CASSTGAVAEKLFF.

This chain uses TRBV7-9 with TRBJ1-1, with 7 nucleotides matching TRBD1. Germline loops: CDR1 SEHNR, CDR2 FQNEAQ (reference sequence). V shed 5 bases and J 2 bases; nucleotides not matched to a gene: 5. The CDR3 totals 14 residues. As DNA, the CDR3 is TGTGCCAGCAGCCCACAGGGGTTCAACACTGAAGCTTTCTTT. It is translated as CASSPQGFNTEAFF.

This chain joins TRBV5-1 and TRBJ2-7; a possible D gene is TRBD2 (6 bases). The length of the CDR3 is 14 residues. V was shortened by 3 bases and J by 3 bases, with 13 bases between the two germline ends. The germline gives CDR1 SGHRS, CDR2 YFSETQ. CDR3 region: CASSSRLELYEQYF. DNA for the CDR3: TGCGCCAGCAGCTCTCGACTAGAACTCTACGAGCAGTACTTC.

The gene calls are TRBV12-1 and TRBJ2-4; TRBD1 was called by the table and not checked on the DNA. TRBV12-1 is marked as a pseudogene. This CDR3 region has 14 residues. CDR3 sequence: CASSFAIAKNIQYF. CDR3 coding DNA: TGTGCCAGCAGCTTTGCCATAGCCAAAAACATTCAGTACTTC.

This rearrangement joins TRBV5-1 to TRBJ2-2; possible D gene TRBD2, 5 bases. Germline-derived CDR1 and CDR2 are SGHRS and YFSETQ. The ends were cut back, 0 bases at V and 6 bases at J, with 21 bases in the middle. CDR3 length: 18 residues. CDR3 region: CASSLAPVRDSEAGELFF. The CDR3 coding sequence is TGCGCCAGCAGCTTGGCTCCGGTCCGGGATTCGGAGGCCGGGGAGCTGTTTTTT.

The chain has TRBV7-2 and TRBJ1-3; D uncertain. The CDR3 runs to 17 residues. The germline V gene has CDR1 SGHTA and CDR2 FQGNSA. V dropped 5 bases and J dropped 1 base, with 18 bases sitting between them. This CDR3 reads CASSRGGGRQSGNTIYF. The CDR3 coding sequence is TGTGCCAGCAGCCGAGGAGGAGGCAGGCAGTCTGGAAACACCATATATTTT.

This clone was detected a few times. The chain is built from TRBV18 and TRBJ1-5, with D hard to call. Germline loops: CDR1 KGHSH, CDR2 LQKENI. V dropped 2 bases and J dropped 2 bases, with 10 bases sitting between them. This CDR3 comprises 15 residues. CDR3 in amino acids: CASSPGQNGNQPQHF. The CDR3 DNA is TGTGCCAGCTCACCAGGCCAGAATGGCAATCAGCCCCAGCATTTT.

DNA of the CDR3: TGTGCCAGCAGCGTCGACGGGCATAGCAATCAGCCCCAGCATTTT. Amino acid sequence: CASSVDGHSNQPQHF. The chain is built from TRBV5-4 and TRBJ1-5; no definite D call. The CDR3 loop spans 15 amino acids. V was pared by 4 bases and J by 0 bases, with 11 bases between. CDR1 and CDR2 (germline): SGHNT, YYREEE (reference sequence).

V is TRBV5-4 and J is TRBJ1-2; 10 bases fit TRBD1. The CDR3 loop spans 14 amino acids. V was clipped by 2 bases and J by 6 bases; unmatched bases: 4. The germline CDR1 and CDR2 sequences are SGHNT and YYREEE (reference sequence). The CDR3 spells CASSFRDRGHGYTF. The DNA for the CDR3 is TGTGCCAGCAGCTTCAGGGACAGGGGACATGGCTACACCTTC.

V gene TRBV28 combines with J gene TRBJ1-5; D remains ambiguous. Germline values: CDR1 MDHEN, CDR2 SYDVKM. This CDR3 is 13 amino acids long. V was clipped by 8 bases and J by 1 base, with 9 bases between them. CDR3 in amino acids: CASQIVSNQPQHF. The CDR3 bases are TGTGCCAGCCAGATAGTGAGCAATCAGCCCCAGCATTTT. Using reference TRBV28 and TRBJ1-5 for the parts outside the CDR3, the full variable domain is DVKVTQSSRYLVKRTGEKVFLECVQDMDHENMFWYRQDPGLGLRLIYFSYDVKMKEKGDIPEGYSVSREKKERFSLILESASTNQTSMYLCASQIVSNQPQHFGDGTRLSIL.

J is TRBJ2-7 and V is TRBV5-5, with 9 bases fitting TRBD1. Germline loops: CDR1 SGHKS, CDR2 YYEKEE (reference sequence). J gave up 4 bases and V 2 bases, and 13 bases lay outside the gene matches. CDR3 length: 17 amino acids. CDR3 amino acids: CASSFTSPGTGIYEQYF. CDR3 bases: TGTGCCAGCAGCTTTACATCCCCCGGGACAGGGATATACGAGCAGTACTTC.

CDR3 region: CASRNTATNEKLFF. For the CDR3, the DNA is TGTGCCAGCAGGAACACAGCAACTAATGAAAAACTGTTTTTT. The V and J genes are TRBV27 and TRBJ1-4; no definite D call. The CDR3 has 14 residues. Germline values: CDR1 MNHEY, CDR2 SMNVEV (reference sequence). V was cut by 6 bases and J by 0 bases, with 8 bases left in between.

V usage is TRBV6-1 and J usage is TRBJ1-2; D gene uncertain. The germline V and J ends were trimmed by 3 bases and 1 base, with 21 bases remaining between them. The CDR3 extends over 18 amino acids. The germline V gene encodes CDR1 MNHNS and CDR2 SASEGT. This CDR3 reads CASSDGRSAAVVNYGYTF. As DNA, the CDR3 is TGTGCCAGCAGTGATGGACGATCCGCCGCCGTCGTTAACTATGGCTACACCTTC.

The chain employs TRBV12-5 and TRBJ2-7, with D perhaps TRBD2 (5 bases). The CDR3 runs to 12 residues. Trimming cost V 6 bases and J 2 bases, with 8 bases left between them. Per the germline V gene, CDR1 is LGHNT and CDR2 is FRNRAP. The CDR3 nucleotides are TGTGCTAGTGGGGAGGATGCCTACGAGCAGTACTTC. It translates to CASGEDAYEQYF.

The J gene is TRBJ1-6, the V gene TRBV27; TRBD1 agrees at 7 bases. Germline values: CDR1 MNHEY, CDR2 SMNVEV (reference sequence). The V segment lost 5 bases and the J segment 7 bases; nucleotides outside the gene matches: 5. CDR3 size: 14 residues. The CDR3 nucleotides read TGTGCCAGCAGTCCGAGGACAGGAAATTCACCCCTCCACTTT. Its translation: CASSPRTGNSPLHF.

This chain links TRBV5-1 with TRBJ1-1; TRBD1 agrees at 7 bases. The germline V gene has CDR1 SGHRS and CDR2 YFSETQ. V gave up 4 bases and J gave up 3 bases; unmatched junction bases: 9. CDR3 size: 15 residues. The CDR3 coding sequence is TGCGCCAGCAGCCGACAGGGAGGGTGGGACACTGAAGCTTTCTTT. Protein sequence: CASSRQGGWDTEAFF. Together with reference TRBV5-1 and TRBJ1-1, the CDR3 gives the full variable domain: KAGVTQTPRYLIKTRGQQVTLSCSPISGHRSVSWYQQTPGQGLQFLFEYFSETQRNKGNFPGRFSGRQFSNSRSEMNVSTLELGDSALYLCASSRQGGWDTEAFFGQGTRLTVV.

The genes are TRBV5-4 and TRBJ2-5; possibly TRBD2 for D (6 bases). The V gene lost 5 bases and the J gene lost 1 base, with 15 bases spanning the gap. Germline CDR1 is SGHNT and CDR2 is YYREEE (reference sequence). There are 15 residues in the CDR3. The chain's CDR3 is CASSGTGDLQETQYF. The CDR3 DNA follows: TGTGCCAGCAGTGGGACGGGAGATCTCCAAGAGACCCAGTACTTC.

This clone was seen more than once but under ten times. The chain uses TRBV6-1 and TRBJ2-5; TRBD2 is a possible D gene (6 bases). Germline V CDR1 and CDR2: MNHNS, SASEGT. Trimming shortened V by 3 bases and J by 4 bases, and 12 bases separated the two germline ends. CDR3 size: 14 residues. The CDR3 loop is CASSDRLEGETQYF. The CDR3 DNA reads TGTGCCAGCAGTGACAGACTAGAGGGAGAGACCCAGTACTTC.